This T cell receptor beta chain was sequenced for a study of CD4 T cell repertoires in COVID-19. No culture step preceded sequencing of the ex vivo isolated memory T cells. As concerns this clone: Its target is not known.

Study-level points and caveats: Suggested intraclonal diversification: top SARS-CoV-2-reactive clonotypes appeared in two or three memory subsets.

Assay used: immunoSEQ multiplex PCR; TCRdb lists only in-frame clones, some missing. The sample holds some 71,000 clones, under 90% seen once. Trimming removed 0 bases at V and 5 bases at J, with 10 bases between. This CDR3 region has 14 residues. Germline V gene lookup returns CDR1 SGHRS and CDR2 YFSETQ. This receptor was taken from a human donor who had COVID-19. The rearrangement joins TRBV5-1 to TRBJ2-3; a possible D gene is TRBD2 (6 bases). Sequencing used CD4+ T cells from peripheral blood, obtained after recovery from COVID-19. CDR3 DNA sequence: TGCGCCAGCAGCTTGGCGGGAGCCAAAGATACGCAGTATTTT. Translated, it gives CASSLAGAKDTQYF. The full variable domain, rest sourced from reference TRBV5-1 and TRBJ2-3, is KAGVTQTPRYLIKTRGQQVTLSCSPISGHRSVSWYQQTPGQGLQFLFEYFSETQRNKGNFPGRFSGRQFSNSRSEMNVSTLELGDSALYLCASSLAGAKDTQYFGPGTRLTVL.